This entry describes one TCR beta chain. Its antigen is unknown. The CDR3 totals 14 residues. Germline V CDR1 and CDR2: SNHLY, FYNNEI. The V gene end was trimmed by 8 bases and the J gene end by 1 base; junction bases not matched to a gene: 7. This sample is part of a study of cytomegalovirus exposure and HLA in healthy donors. Notes on the study in general: According to a later analysis, donors in an Asian-associated ancestry cluster reportedly had fewer N-insertions than the roughly 640-donor mean.

PCR was performed using 60 Vbeta and 13 Jbeta primers. The table came from immunoSEQ multiplex PCR; TCRdb's copy has only in-frame clones and leaves some out. The sample data list about 200,000 clones. The sequence was obtained from a boy younger than 18 in good health and CMV-seronegative. The chain is built from TRBV2 and TRBJ2-5; 7 nucleotides line up with TRBD1. The sample taken for sequencing was PBMCs. CDR3 sequence reads: CASEGRTGQETQYF. CDR3 bases: TGTGCCAGCGAGGGTCGGACAGGCCAAGAGACCCAGTACTTC.